What follows are 3 T cell receptor beta chains derived from one specimen sequenced in a study of identical twins. TCRdb re-analysed the 5' RACE reads in MiXCR, keeping a single row per CDR3 protein. Here the sample spans 400,000 or so distinct CDR3 sequences, about 10% being singletons. Material for sequencing was naive T cells sorted from blood. These receptor sequences come from a woman between 50 and 59 years old in good health.

This clonotype was detected many times. The V and J genes are TRBV7-8 and TRBJ2-7; TRBD1 agrees at 8 bases. The ends lost 5 bases at V and 1 base at J; junction bases unmatched: 7. The CDR3 covers 15 residues. In germline, CDR1 is SGHVS, CDR2 FQNEAQ. In DNA, the CDR3 is TGTGCCAGCAGCGCTCCGCGGACAGGGTCCTACGAGCAGTACTTC. Amino acid sequence: CASSAPRTGSYEQYF.

This clonotype was counted many times. This sequence joins TRBV7-8 and TRBJ2-4, with TRBD1 matching 9 bases. This CDR3 spans 16 amino acids. V lost 1 base to trimming and J lost 4 bases; unmatched junction nucleotides: 5. The germline CDR1 and CDR2 sequences are SGHVS and FQNEAQ. CDR3 region: CASSLGDRGMKNIQYF. The CDR3 DNA follows: TGTGCCAGCAGCTTAGGAGACAGGGGGATGAAAAACATTCAGTACTTC.

This clonotype was counted only a few times. The rearrangement uses TRBV3-1 and TRBJ2-1, with 9 bases that match TRBD1. CDR3 length: 15 amino acids. The V gene's germline CDR1 is LGHDT and CDR2 YNNKEL (reference sequence). Trimming at V came to 3 bases and at J to 4 bases, leaving 4 bases not matched to a gene. The DNA of the CDR3 is TGTGCCAGCAGCCACCGAGGACAGGGGTACAATGAGCAGTTCTTC. Its protein is CASSHRGQGYNEQFF.